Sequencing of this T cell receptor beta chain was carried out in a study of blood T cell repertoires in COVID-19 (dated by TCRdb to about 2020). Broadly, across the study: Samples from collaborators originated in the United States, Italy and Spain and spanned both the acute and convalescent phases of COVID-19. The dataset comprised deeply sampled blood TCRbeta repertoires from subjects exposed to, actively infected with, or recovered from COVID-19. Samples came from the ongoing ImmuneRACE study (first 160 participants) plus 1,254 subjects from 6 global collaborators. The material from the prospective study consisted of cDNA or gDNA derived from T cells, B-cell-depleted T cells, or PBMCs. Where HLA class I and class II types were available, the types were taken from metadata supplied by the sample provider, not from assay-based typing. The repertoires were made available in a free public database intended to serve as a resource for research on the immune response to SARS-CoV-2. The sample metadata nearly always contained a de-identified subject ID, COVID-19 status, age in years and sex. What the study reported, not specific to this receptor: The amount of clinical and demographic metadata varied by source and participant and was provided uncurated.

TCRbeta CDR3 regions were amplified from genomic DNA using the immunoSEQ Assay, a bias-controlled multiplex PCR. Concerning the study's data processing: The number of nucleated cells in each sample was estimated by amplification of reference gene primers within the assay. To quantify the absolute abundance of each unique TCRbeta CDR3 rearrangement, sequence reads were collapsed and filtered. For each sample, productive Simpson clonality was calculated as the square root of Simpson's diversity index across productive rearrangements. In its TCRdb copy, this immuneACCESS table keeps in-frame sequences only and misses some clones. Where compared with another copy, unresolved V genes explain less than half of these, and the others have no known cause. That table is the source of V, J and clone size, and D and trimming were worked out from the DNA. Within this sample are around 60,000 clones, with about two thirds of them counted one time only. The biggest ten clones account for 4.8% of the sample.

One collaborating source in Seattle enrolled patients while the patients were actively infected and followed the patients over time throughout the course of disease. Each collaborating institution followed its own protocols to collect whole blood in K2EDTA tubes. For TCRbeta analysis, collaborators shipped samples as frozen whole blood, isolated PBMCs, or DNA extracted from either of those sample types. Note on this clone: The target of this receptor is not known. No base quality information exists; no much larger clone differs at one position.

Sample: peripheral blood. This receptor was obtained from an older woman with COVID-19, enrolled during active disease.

The bases read TGTGCCAGCGGACAGGGTAACACCGGGGAGCTGTTTTTT. It specifies CASGQGNTGELFF. The chain links TRBV7-2 with TRBJ2-2; 8 middle bases align to TRBD1. V loses 8 bases at its end and J loses 2 bases; junction bases beyond the gene matches: 1. The CDR3 covers 13 residues, taking in both the cysteine and the phenylalanine. This entry keeps only the CDR3 DNA: 39 bases, framed from base 1. According to the germline V gene, CDR1 reads SGHTA and CDR2 reads FQGNSA.